This T cell receptor (beta chain) is drawn from a study of T cells in narcolepsy. Only in-frame clones appear in the TCRdb table, and some are missing; sequencing was by immunoSEQ multiplex PCR. The sample includes tens of thousands of clones, almost 90% of them seen just once. As regards this clone: As yet, its antigen is unknown.

V was shortened by 2 bases and J by 2 bases, with 9 bases between the two germline ends. There are 14 residues in the CDR3. Germline V gene data show CDR1 as GTSNPN and CDR2 as SVGIG (reference sequence). General study findings and limits: Some memory CD4+ repertoires had no autoreactive clone sequences.

The gene calls are TRBV30 and TRBJ1-4; D remains ambiguous. The TCR comes from a human donor with narcolepsy. Material: CD45RA- memory CD4+ T cells from PBMCs. The CDR3 spells CAWSKGGTNEKLFF. CDR3 nucleotide sequence: TGTGCCTGGAGTAAGGGAGGTACTAATGAAAAACTGTTTTTT.